Listed here are 29 T cell receptor beta chains from one sample, sequenced in a study of response to subunit inactivated influenza vaccine. One entry per CDR3 protein, called by TCRdb with MiXCR from the RT-PCR reads. This table holds more than 600,000 distinct CDR3 sequences, less than 20% found once. The sequences come from PBMCs from blood, collected about 5 days after vaccination. All receptors derive from a man between 50 and 59 years old who received an inactivated influenza vaccine.

This rearrangement joins TRBV5-1 to TRBJ2-1, with a tentative D call TRBD2 (5 bases). The germline V gene encodes CDR1 SGHRS and CDR2 YFSETQ. Trimming stripped 0 bases from V and 6 bases from J, with 16 bases between. The CDR3 has 16 amino acids. For the CDR3, the DNA is TGCGCCAGCAGCTTGGGGTCCCTCGATCGGGGCAATGAGCAGTTCTTC. It yields the protein CASSLGSLDRGNEQFF.

The chain uses TRBV2 and TRBJ1-1; D gene uncertain. Germline V CDR1 and CDR2: SNHLY, FYNNEI. This CDR3 spans 13 amino acids. The ends were cut back, 3 bases at V and 3 bases at J, with 8 bases in the middle. DNA of the CDR3: TGTGCCAGCAGTGATAGGGTGGACACTGAAGCTTTCTTT. This gives the protein CASSDRVDTEAFF.

The chain recombines TRBV6-5 with TRBJ2-1, with 11 bases lining up with TRBD2. Germline CDR1 and CDR2: MNHEY and SVGAGI. The CDR3 runs to 19 residues. Germline trimming cut 1 base from V and 6 bases from J; bases unmatched to any gene: 14. This CDR3 is CASSYLKSSSGRPPNEQFF. DNA for the CDR3: TGTGCCAGCAGTTACTTGAAATCCTCTAGCGGGAGGCCGCCCAATGAGCAGTTCTTC.

The sample holds a few counts of this clonotype. V is TRBV12-5 and J is TRBJ2-1; a weak D match, TRBD1 (5 bases). The CDR3 contains 16 residues. V was clipped by 1 base and J by 5 bases, with 15 bases between them. Germline-derived CDR1 and CDR2 are LGHNT and FRNRAP. CDR3 in DNA: TGTGCTAGTGGTTTGGGGGGCACCCAGATTAACAATGAGCAGTTCTTC. Translation: CASGLGGTQINNEQFF. The variable domain in full, with the rest retrieved from reference TRBV12-5 and TRBJ2-1, is DARVTQTPRHKVTEMGQEVTMRCQPILGHNTVFWYRQTMMQGLELLAYFRNRAPLDDSGMPKDRFSAEMPDATLATLKIQPSEPRDSAVYFCASGLGGTQINNEQFFGPGTRLTVL.

This clonotype was counted only a few times. The chain is built from TRBV10-3 and TRBJ2-5, with 8 bases matching TRBD1. The CDR3 runs 16 residues. V shed 6 bases and J 5 bases; nucleotides not matched to a gene: 14. CDR1 and CDR2 (germline): ENHRY, SYGVKD. This CDR3 reads CAISNPGQEALETQYF. As DNA, the CDR3 is TGTGCCATCAGCAACCCGGGACAGGAGGCCTTGGAGACCCAGTACTTC.

This clonotype was seen a handful of times. The chain employs TRBV6-1 and TRBJ1-5, with D hard to call. The V end was cut by 2 bases, the J end by 4 bases, with 15 bases between. This CDR3 contains 16 residues. The V gene's germline CDR1 is MNHNS and CDR2 SASEGT. The CDR3 loop reads CASSETTPVYNQPQHF. The CDR3 bases are TGTGCCAGCAGTGAAACTACACCCGTTTATAATCAGCCCCAGCATTTT.

This clonotype was observed at least ten times. V is TRBV20-1 and J is TRBJ2-1; 7 bases align to TRBD2. Germline CDR1 is DFQATT and CDR2 is SNEGSKA (reference sequence). The CDR3 extends over 12 amino acids. In DNA form, the CDR3 reads TGCAGCAGCAGCGGGAACTACAATGAGCAGTTCTTC. This encodes CSSSGNYNEQFF.

This clonotype was counted a few times. The rearrangement links TRBV27 to TRBJ1-2; 9 bases align to TRBD1. J lost 2 bases, V lost 2 bases, and 9 bases had no gene match. This CDR3 spans 17 amino acids. CDR1 MNHEY and CDR2 SMNVEV come from the germline V gene (reference sequence). CDR3 bases: TGTGCCAGCAGTTTACGACACAGGGGGCTCTCGAACTATGGCTACACCTTC. Protein sequence: CASSLRHRGLSNYGYTF.

Many counts were recorded for this clonotype. V and J are TRBV6-1 and TRBJ1-3; possibly TRBD1 for D (5 bases). The CDR3 has 13 residues. Germline lookup yields CDR1 MNHNS and CDR2 SASEGT. Between the trimmed V and J ends, which lost 6 bases and 3 bases, there was a span of 9 bases. CDR3 in amino acids: CASRGTVGNTIYF. Here the CDR3 DNA reads TGTGCCAGCAGGGGGACGGTTGGAAACACCATATATTTT.

Only a few counts were recorded for this clonotype. This chain links TRBV6-2 or TRBV6-3 with TRBJ2-7; 8 positions agree with TRBD1. With 5 bases clipped from V and 5 bases from J, the junction kept 8 bases outside the gene matches. The CDR3 spans 14 residues. CDR1 is MNHEY and CDR2 is SVGEGT in the germline V gene. The CDR3 DNA reads TGTGCCAGCAGTAGCCGGACAGGGAGGCACGAGCAGTACTTC. This translates into CASSSRTGRHEQYF.

The sample holds a few counts of this clonotype. The V call is TRBV25-1, the J call TRBJ2-3; maybe TRBD1 (5 bases). There are 14 residues in the CDR3. Looked up from germline, CDR1 is MGHDK and CDR2 is SYGVNS. Trimming took off 4 bases at V and 1 base at J, with 9 bases between the two ends. Written as DNA, the CDR3 is TGTGCCAGCAGTGCTGGGGCCGGCACAGATACGCAGTATTTT. It codes for CASSAGAGTDTQYF.

Notes on this clonotype: The CDR3 does not end in the conserved phenylalanine or tryptophan, so this is likely a read error. The V call is TRBV7-9, the J call TRBJ2-5; D not certain. Between the trimmed V and J ends, which lost 2 bases and 5 bases, there was a span of 12 bases. The CDR3 is 14 residues long. Germline CDR1 and CDR2: SEHNR and FQNEAQ (reference sequence). The CDR3 DNA reads as TGTGCCAGCAGCTTAAGGGCTGTCGGGGAGACCCAGTACTTA. It encodes CASSLRAVGETQYL.

V is TRBV7-3 and J is TRBJ2-1; 8 bases fit TRBD1. The CDR3 spans 15 residues. Germline lookup yields CDR1 SGHTA and CDR2 FQGTGA. Losses at the gene ends were 5 bases for V and 3 bases for J; bases not matched to a gene: 6. The CDR3 DNA follows: TGTGCCAGCAGCCAAGGGACAGGCTACTACAATGAGCAGTTCTTC. Encoded protein: CASSQGTGYYNEQFF.

This clonotype was detected ten times or more. The chain has TRBV11-2 and TRBJ2-5; the D is unclear. The germline CDR1 and CDR2 sequences are SGHAT and FQNNGV. V was trimmed by 5 bases and J by 4 bases, leaving 5 bases between them. The CDR3 runs to 11 residues. The CDR3 nucleotides are TGTGCCAGCAGCCGATCAGAGACCCAGTACTTC. As protein: CASSRSETQYF.

V is TRBV9 and J is TRBJ2-3; 9 nucleotides match TRBD2. Germline V gene lookup returns CDR1 SGDLS and CDR2 YYNGEE. This CDR3 region has 17 residues. The J segment lost 4 bases and the V segment lost 3 bases, leaving 12 bases of the junction unmatched. In nucleotides, the CDR3 is TGTGCCAGCAGCGCCGGGGGACTAGCTGGGGTATCAGATACGCAGTATTTT. Its protein product is CASSAGGLAGVSDTQYF.

The rearrangement links TRBV28 to TRBJ2-1; TRBD2 is a possible D gene (6 bases). The CDR3 extends over 14 amino acids. With 8 bases removed from V and 4 bases from J, the gap between germline ends came to 15 bases. CDR1 is MDHEN and CDR2 is SYDVKM in the germline V gene. CDR3 sequence: CASGRGRTYNEQFF. In DNA, the CDR3 is TGTGCCAGCGGGCGGGGACGGACTTACAATGAGCAGTTCTTC. Full variable domain (outside the CDR3, taken from reference TRBV28 and TRBJ2-1): DVKVTQSSRYLVKRTGEKVFLECVQDMDHENMFWYRQDPGLGLRLIYFSYDVKMKEKGDIPEGYSVSREKKERFSLILESASTNQTSMYLCASGRGRTYNEQFFGPGTRLTVL.

This clonotype was seen a few times. The chain links TRBV12-3 or TRBV12-4 to TRBJ2-1; TRBD2 matches 14 bases. CDR3 length equals 16 residues. Trimming cost V 4 bases and J 8 bases; bases outside gene matches: 7. CDR3 sequence reads: CASSSGTSGSIYEQFF. CDR3 bases: TGTGCCAGCAGTTCGGGGACTAGCGGGAGTATCTATGAGCAGTTCTTC.

The rearrangement joins TRBV18 to TRBJ2-7; the D is unclear. Germline CDR1 is KGHSH and CDR2 is LQKENI. V lost 3 bases and J lost 6, with 12 bases in between. This CDR3 is built from 13 residues. The CDR3 coding sequence is TGTGCCAGCTCACCGAACCCCATCGTCGAGCAGTACTTC. Its translation is CASSPNPIVEQYF.

This clonotype has more than one count but fewer than ten. The V call is TRBV20-1, the J call TRBJ1-5; 7 bases agree with TRBD1. V was clipped by 3 bases and J by 0 bases; unmatched bases: 17. This CDR3 comprises 19 residues. Per germline, CDR1 DFQATT and CDR2 SNEGSKA (reference sequence). CDR3 protein: CSASFPGQFMGFSNQPQHF. The CDR3 DNA sequence: TGCAGTGCTAGTTTTCCGGGACAGTTTATGGGGTTTAGCAATCAGCCCCAGCATTTT.

The J gene is TRBJ1-3, the V gene TRBV15, with a tentative D call TRBD1 (5 bases). Germline V gene sequence: CDR1 LNHNV, CDR2 YYDKDF (reference sequence). V shed 0 bases and J shed 1 base, with 10 bases lying between them. CDR3 length equals 16 residues. CDR3 amino acids: CATSRDRARSGNTIYF. DNA of the CDR3: TGTGCCACCAGCAGAGACAGGGCCCGGTCTGGAAACACCATATATTTT.

The chain has TRBV20-1 and TRBJ2-7; a weak D match, TRBD1 (8 bases). CDR1 and CDR2 (germline): DFQATT, SNEGSKA (reference sequence). Between the trimmed V and J ends, which lost 0 bases and 3 bases, there was a span of 18 bases. This CDR3 is 16 amino acids long. The CDR3 region is CSARDFRTGGDYEQYF. CDR3 DNA: TGCAGTGCTAGAGATTTTCGAACAGGGGGGGACTACGAGCAGTACTTC.

The chain combines TRBV7-3 with TRBJ2-1; no firm D call. The CDR3 consists of 14 residues. Germline CDR1 and CDR2: SGHTA and FQGTGA. The V gene lost 1 base and the J gene lost 5 bases, with 9 bases spanning the gap. CDR3 loop: CASSLKADHNEQFF. CDR3 nucleotide sequence: TGTGCCAGCAGCTTAAAGGCAGACCACAATGAGCAGTTCTTC.

This clonotype was seen at least ten times. The chain joins TRBV28 to TRBJ2-7, with D possibly being TRBD1 or TRBD2 (5 bases each). The CDR3 has 16 amino acids. Germline V gives CDR1 MDHEN, CDR2 SYDVKM. Deletions cut 7 bases from V and 0 bases from J, with 19 bases between. Here the CDR3 reads CASIRRLGTLSYEQYF. The CDR3 region has the DNA TGTGCCAGCATTCGTCGGCTCGGGACGCTCTCCTACGAGCAGTACTTC.

In its sample, this clonotype was seen a few times. The chain uses TRBV5-6 and TRBJ2-7, with D possibly matching TRBD2 (5 bases). The CDR3 runs 12 residues. Germline CDR1 and CDR2: SGHDT and YYEEEE. Trimming took 4 bases from V and 6 from J, leaving 11 bases between them. The CDR3 DNA is TGTGCCAGCAGCGAAACTAGTGGCGAGCAGTACTTC. Translated, it gives CASSETSGEQYF.

This rearrangement joins TRBV7-2 to TRBJ2-1; 8 nucleotides line up with TRBD2. The CDR3 extends over 14 amino acids. The V gene's germline CDR1 is SGHTA and CDR2 FQGNSA. Trimming took 3 bases from V and 9 from J; bases not matched to a gene: 7. CDR3 protein: CASSLAGGWGEQFF. As DNA, the CDR3 is TGTGCCAGCAGCTTGGCGGGAGGTTGGGGTGAGCAGTTCTTC.

The J gene is TRBJ2-3, the V gene TRBV24-1, with TRBD1 matching over 7 bases. The ends lost 0 bases at V and 3 bases at J; junction bases unmatched: 5. The CDR3 length is 16 residues. The V gene's germline CDR1 is KGHDR and CDR2 SFDVKD. The CDR3 protein is CATSDLVTGSTDTQYF. CDR3 bases: TGTGCCACCAGTGATTTGGTGACAGGGAGTACAGATACGCAGTATTTT.

The V gene is TRBV20-1, the J gene TRBJ2-5; D gene uncertain. V lost 6 bases to trimming and J lost 2 bases, with 13 bases between them. Germline CDR1 reads DFQATT; CDR2 reads SNEGSKA (reference sequence). The CDR3 runs to 13 residues. CDR3 nucleotides: TGCAGTGCCAGCTACAGAGATCAAGAGACCCAGTACTTC. Translated, it gives CSASYRDQETQYF.

The gene calls are TRBV5-6 and TRBJ1-1, with D possibly being TRBD1 (6 bases). V was clipped by 3 bases and J by 2 bases, with 17 bases between them. CDR1 and CDR2 from the germline V gene are SGHDT and YYEEEE. CDR3 length: 16 residues. The CDR3 DNA reads as TGTGCCAGCAGCTGGACTTTCCGGACAGCTAACACTGAAGCTTTCTTT. Encoded protein: CASSWTFRTANTEAFF.

This clonotype was found many times. V gene TRBV7-2 combines with J gene TRBJ1-2; TRBD1 aligns across 7 bases. Per the germline V gene, CDR1 is SGHTA and CDR2 is FQGNSA. This CDR3 spans 17 amino acids. The V and J ends lost 2 bases and 0 bases, in that order; junction bases with no gene match: 9. CDR3 sequence reads: CASSLRGQGISNYGYTF. The CDR3 DNA follows: TGTGCCAGCAGCTTAAGGGGGCAGGGGATTTCTAACTATGGCTACACCTTC.